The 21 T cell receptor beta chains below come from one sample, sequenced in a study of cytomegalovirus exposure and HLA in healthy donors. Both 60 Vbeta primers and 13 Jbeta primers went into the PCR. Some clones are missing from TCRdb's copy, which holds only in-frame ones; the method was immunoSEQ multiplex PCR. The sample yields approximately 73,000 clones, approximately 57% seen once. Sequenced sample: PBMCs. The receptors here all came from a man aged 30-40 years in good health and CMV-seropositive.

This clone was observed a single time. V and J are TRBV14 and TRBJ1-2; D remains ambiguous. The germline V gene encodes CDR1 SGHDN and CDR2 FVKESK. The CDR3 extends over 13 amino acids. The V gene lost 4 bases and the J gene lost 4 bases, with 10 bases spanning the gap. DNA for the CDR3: TGTGCCAGCAGCCCCAGGTTCGGCTATGGCTACACCTTC. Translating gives CASSPRFGYGYTF.

The CDR3 DNA is TGTGCCAGCAGTGGCACGACAGTGTTGGGAAACACCATATATTTT. Protein product: CASSGTTVLGNTIYF. The chain links TRBV25-1 to TRBJ1-3; D may be TRBD1 (5 bases). The V end was cut by 4 bases, the J end by 4 bases, with 14 bases between. The length of the CDR3 is 15 residues. Per the germline V gene, CDR1 is MGHDK and CDR2 is SYGVNS.

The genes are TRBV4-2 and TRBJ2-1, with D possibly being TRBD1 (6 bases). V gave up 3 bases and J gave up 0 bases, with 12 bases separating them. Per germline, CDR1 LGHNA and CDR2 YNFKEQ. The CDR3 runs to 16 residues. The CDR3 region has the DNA TGTGCCAGCAGCCATTCGGGACAAAGCTCCTACAATGAGCAGTTCTTC. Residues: CASSHSGQSSYNEQFF.

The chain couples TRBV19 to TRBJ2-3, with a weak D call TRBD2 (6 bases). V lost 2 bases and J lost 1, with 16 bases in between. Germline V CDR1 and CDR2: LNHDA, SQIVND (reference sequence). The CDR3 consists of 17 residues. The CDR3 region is CASSIIEAGQGTDTQYF. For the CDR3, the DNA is TGTGCCAGTAGTATAATTGAAGCGGGCCAGGGCACAGATACGCAGTATTTT.

The CDR3 protein is CASRRTSGSIEQFF. The CDR3 bases are TGTGCCAGCAGGAGGACTAGCGGGAGTATTGAGCAGTTCTTC. The chain uses TRBV6-5 and TRBJ2-1; 13 bases map to TRBD2. Germline V CDR1 and CDR2: MNHEY, SVGAGI. CDR3 length equals 14 residues. With V trimmed by 6 bases and J by 9 bases, 5 bases remained unmatched.

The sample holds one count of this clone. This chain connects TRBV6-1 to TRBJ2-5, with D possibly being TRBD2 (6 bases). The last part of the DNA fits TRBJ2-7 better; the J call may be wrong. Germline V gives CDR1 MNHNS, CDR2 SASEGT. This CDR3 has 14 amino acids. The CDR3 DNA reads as TGTGCCAGCGGAGGGGATAGGGAAGTCTACGAGCAGTACTTC. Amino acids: CASGGDREVYEQYF.

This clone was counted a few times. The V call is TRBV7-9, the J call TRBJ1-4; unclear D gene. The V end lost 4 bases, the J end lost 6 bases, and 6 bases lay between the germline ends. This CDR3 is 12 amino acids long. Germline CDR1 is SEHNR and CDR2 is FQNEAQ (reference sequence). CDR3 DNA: TGTGCCAGCAGCTCTCCGGATGAAAAACTGTTTTTT. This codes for CASSSPDEKLFF.

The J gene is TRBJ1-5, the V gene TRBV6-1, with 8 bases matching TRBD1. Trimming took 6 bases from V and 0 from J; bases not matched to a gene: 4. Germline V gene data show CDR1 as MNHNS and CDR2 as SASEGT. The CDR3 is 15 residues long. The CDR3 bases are TGTGCCAGCAGGGGGGACAGGTATAGCAATCAGCCCCAGCATTTT. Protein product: CASRGDRYSNQPQHF.

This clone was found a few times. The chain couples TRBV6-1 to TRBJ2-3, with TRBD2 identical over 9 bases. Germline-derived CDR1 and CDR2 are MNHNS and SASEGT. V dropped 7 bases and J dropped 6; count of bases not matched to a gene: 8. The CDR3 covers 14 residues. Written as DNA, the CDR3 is TGTGCCAGCATCTGGACTAGCGAAGGGGATACGCAGTATTTT. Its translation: CASIWTSEGDTQYF.

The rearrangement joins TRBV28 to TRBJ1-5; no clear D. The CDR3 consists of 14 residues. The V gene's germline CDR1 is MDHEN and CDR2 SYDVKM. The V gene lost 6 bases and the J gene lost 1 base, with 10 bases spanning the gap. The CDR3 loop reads CASRLEWSNQPQHF. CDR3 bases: TGTGCCAGCAGGCTTGAGTGGAGCAATCAGCCCCAGCATTTT.

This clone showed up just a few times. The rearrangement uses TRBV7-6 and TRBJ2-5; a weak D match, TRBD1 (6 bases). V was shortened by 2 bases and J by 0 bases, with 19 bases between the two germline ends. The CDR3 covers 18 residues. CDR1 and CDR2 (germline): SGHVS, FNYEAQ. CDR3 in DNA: TGTGCCAGCAGCTTAAGGGGGTTTAAGGGTCCTTACCAAGAGACCCAGTACTTC. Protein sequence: CASSLRGFKGPYQETQYF.

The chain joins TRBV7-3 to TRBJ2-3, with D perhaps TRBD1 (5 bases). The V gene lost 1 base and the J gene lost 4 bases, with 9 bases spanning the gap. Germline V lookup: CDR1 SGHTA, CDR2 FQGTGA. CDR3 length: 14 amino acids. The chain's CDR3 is CASSLSRVSDTQYF. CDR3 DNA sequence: TGTGCCAGCAGCTTAAGCAGGGTTTCAGATACGCAGTATTTT.

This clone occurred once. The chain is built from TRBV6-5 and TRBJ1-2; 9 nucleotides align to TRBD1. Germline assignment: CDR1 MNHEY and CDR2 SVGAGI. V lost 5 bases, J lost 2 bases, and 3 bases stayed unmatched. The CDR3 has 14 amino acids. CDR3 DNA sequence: TGTGCCAGCAGTCCCGGGACAGGGAACTATGGCTACACCTTC. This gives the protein CASSPGTGNYGYTF.

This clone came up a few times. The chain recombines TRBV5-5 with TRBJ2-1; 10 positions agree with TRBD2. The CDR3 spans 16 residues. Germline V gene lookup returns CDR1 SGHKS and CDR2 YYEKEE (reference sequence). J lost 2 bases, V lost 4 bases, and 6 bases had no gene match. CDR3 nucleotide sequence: TGTGCCAGCAGCCCCAGGACTAGCGGAGCCTACAATGAGCAGTTCTTC. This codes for CASSPRTSGAYNEQFF.

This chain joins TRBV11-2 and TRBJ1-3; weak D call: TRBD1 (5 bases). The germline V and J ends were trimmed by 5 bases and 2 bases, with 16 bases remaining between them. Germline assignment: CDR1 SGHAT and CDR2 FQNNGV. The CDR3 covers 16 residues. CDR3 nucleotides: TGTGCCAGCAGCCCAGGGAAACGGACCGCTGGAAACACCATATATTTT. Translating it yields CASSPGKRTAGNTIYF. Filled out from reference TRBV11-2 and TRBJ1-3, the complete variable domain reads EAGVAQSPRYKIIEKRQSVAFWCNPISGHATLYWYQQILGQGPKLLIQFQNNGVVDDSQLPKDRFSAERLKGVDSTLKIQPAKLEDSAVYLCASSPGKRTAGNTIYFGEGSWLTVV.

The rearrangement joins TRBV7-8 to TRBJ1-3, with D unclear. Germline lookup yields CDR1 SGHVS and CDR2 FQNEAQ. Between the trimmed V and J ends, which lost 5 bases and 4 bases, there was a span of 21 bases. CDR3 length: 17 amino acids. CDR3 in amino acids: CASSPPRRFDLGNTIYF. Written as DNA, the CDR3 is TGTGCCAGCAGCCCCCCCAGGCGTTTTGACCTGGGAAACACCATATATTTT.

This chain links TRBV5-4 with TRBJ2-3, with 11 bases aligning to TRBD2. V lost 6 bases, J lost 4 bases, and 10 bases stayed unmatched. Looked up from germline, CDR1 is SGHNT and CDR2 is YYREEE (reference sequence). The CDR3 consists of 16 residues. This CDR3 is CASTPEGLAVADTQYF. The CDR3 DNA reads TGTGCCAGCACCCCGGAGGGACTAGCGGTCGCAGATACGCAGTATTTT.

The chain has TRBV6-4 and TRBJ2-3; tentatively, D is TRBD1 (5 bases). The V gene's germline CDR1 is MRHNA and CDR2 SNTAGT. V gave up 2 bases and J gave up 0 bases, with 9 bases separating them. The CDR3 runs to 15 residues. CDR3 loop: CASSDGAYSTDTQYF. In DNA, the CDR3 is TGTGCCAGCAGTGACGGGGCATATAGCACAGATACGCAGTATTTT.

The DNA for the CDR3 is TGTGCCAGCAGCTCGGTGAATCGACAGGCGAGCTCCTACGAGCAGTACTTC. Translating it yields CASSSVNRQASSYEQYF. The V and J genes are TRBV11-2 and TRBJ2-7, with D possibly TRBD1 on 6 matching bases. The V and J ends lost 4 bases and 0 bases respectively, with 19 bases between them. The CDR3 has 17 amino acids. The germline CDR1 and CDR2 sequences are SGHAT and FQNNGV.

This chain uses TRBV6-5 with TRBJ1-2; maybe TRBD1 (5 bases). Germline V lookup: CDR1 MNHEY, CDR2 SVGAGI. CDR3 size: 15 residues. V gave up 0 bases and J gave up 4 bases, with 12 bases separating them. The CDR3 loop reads CASSYSTDAPYGYTF. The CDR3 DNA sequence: TGTGCCAGCAGTTACTCGACAGATGCCCCCTATGGCTACACCTTC.

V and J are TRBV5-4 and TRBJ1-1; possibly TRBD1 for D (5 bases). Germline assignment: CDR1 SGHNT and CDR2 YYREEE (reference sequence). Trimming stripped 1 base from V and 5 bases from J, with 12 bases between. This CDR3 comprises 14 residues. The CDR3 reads CASSLNGGNTEAFF. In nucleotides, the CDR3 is TGTGCCAGCAGCTTGAACGGGGGAAATACTGAAGCTTTCTTT.